These 2 T cell receptor beta chains originate from one sample sequenced in a study of blood T cells in healthy people across ages. Then a second PCR, running roughly 6 to 11 cycles, was carried out with a sample-barcoded 5' primer and a J-beta primer mix. TCRdb re-analysed the 5' RACE reads in MiXCR, keeping a single row per CDR3 protein. Found here are fewer than 700,000 distinct CDR3 sequences, approximately 40% of them singletons; the top ten hold 30%. Sequencing input: blood. The receptors derive from a man at least 80 years old in good health.

This chain links TRBV3-1 with TRBJ2-6; TRBD2 is a possible D gene (6 bases). The CDR3 extends over 19 amino acids. V was pared by 0 bases and J by 0 bases, with 15 bases between. From germline, CDR1 is LGHDT and CDR2 YNNKEL (reference sequence). CDR3 sequence: CASSQDRMGRDSGANVLTF. CDR3 DNA: TGTGCCAGCAGCCAAGATAGGATGGGGCGGGACTCTGGGGCCAACGTCCTGACTTTC.

The J gene is TRBJ1-2, the V gene TRBV2; a possible D gene is TRBD1 (5 bases). Germline V gene lookup returns CDR1 SNHLY and CDR2 FYNNEI. The CDR3 runs 13 residues. V lost 3 bases and J 5 bases, leaving 10 bases between the germline ends. The chain's CDR3 is CASSDGRDYGYTF. As DNA, the CDR3 is TGTGCCAGCAGTGACGGCAGGGATTATGGCTACACCTTC. Full variable domain (remainder filled in from reference TRBV2 and TRBJ1-2): EPEVTQTPSHQVTQMGQEVILRCVPISNHLYFYWYRQILGQKVEFLVSFYNNEISEKSEIFDDQFSVERPDGSNFTLKIRSTKLEDSAMYFCASSDGRDYGYTFGSGTRLTVV.